These T cell receptor beta chains were read from a single sample in a study of patients and donors after allogeneic stem cell transplantation. TCRdb re-derived calls from the RT-PCR reads in MiXCR, one entry per CDR3 protein. The data show around 200,000 distinct CDR3 sequences, less than 50% seen once. Specimen: blood, either unsorted or a sorted T cell fraction (not recorded which). The receptors originated from a human donor who was either an allogeneic HSCT recipient or a stem cell or donor lymphocyte infusion donor (not recorded which). It is not recorded whose cells these are; they may come from a transplant donor. Each CDR3 is given with its conserved first and last residue. The order of the fields is J gene, D gene, clone size, V gene, CDR3 protein, CDR3 DNA. A D gene is named only where the DNA matches it firmly. Only some rows state a clone size, as once, few, many or a class for expanded clones.

J gene: TRBJ1-6; D gene: -; clone size: -; V gene: TRBV5-5; CDR3 protein: CASSFGVTGINSPLHF; CDR3 DNA: TGTGCCAGCAGCTTCGGTGTTACAGGCATCAATTCACCCCTCCACTTT
J gene: TRBJ2-2; D gene: -; clone size: -; V gene: TRBV12-3/TRBV12-4; CDR3 protein: CASSSRDRRTGELFF; CDR3 DNA: TGTGCCAGCAGTTCGCGGGACAGACGAACCGGGGAGCTGTTTTTT
J gene: TRBJ1-4; D gene: TRBD1; clone size: few; V gene: TRBV27; CDR3 protein: CASSDRTGVGYTNEKLFF; CDR3 DNA: TGTGCCAGCAGTGACAGGACAGGGGTTGGGTATACTAATGAAAAACTGTTTTTT
J gene: TRBJ1-2; D gene: TRBD1; clone size: few; V gene: TRBV5-1; CDR3 protein: CASSFRTGENYGYTF; CDR3 DNA: TGCGCCAGCAGCTTCCGGACAGGGGAAAACTATGGCTACACCTTC
J gene: TRBJ2-2; D gene: -; clone size: -; V gene: TRBV5-1; CDR3 protein: CASQNTGELFF; CDR3 DNA: TGCGCCAGCCAGAACACCGGGGAGCTGTTTTTT
J gene: TRBJ2-6; D gene: -; clone size: few; V gene: TRBV5-6; CDR3 protein: CASLKTSSGANVLTF; CDR3 DNA: TGTGCCAGCCTGAAGACGAGCTCTGGGGCCAACGTCCTGACTTTC
J gene: TRBJ2-1; D gene: TRBD2; clone size: -; V gene: TRBV5-1; CDR3 protein: CASSTLSGGARNEQFF; CDR3 DNA: TGCGCCAGCAGCACCCTCAGCGGGGGGGCTCGGAATGAGCAGTTCTTC
J gene: TRBJ2-3; D gene: -; clone size: -; V gene: TRBV6-2/TRBV6-3; CDR3 protein: CASSYPLLGGDTQYF; CDR3 DNA: TGTGCCAGCAGTTACCCCCTCCTAGGGGGGGATACGCAGTATTTT
J gene: TRBJ2-7; D gene: TRBD2; clone size: once; V gene: TRBV7-3; CDR3 protein: CASSLREGPYEQYF; CDR3 DNA: TGTGCCAGCAGCTTAAGGGAGGGTCCCTACGAGCAGTACTTC
J gene: TRBJ1-2; D gene: -; clone size: -; V gene: TRBV4-2; CDR3 protein: CASSPTGSYNYGYTF; CDR3 DNA: TGTGCCAGCAGCCCCACAGGGAGTTATAACTATGGCTACACCTTC
J gene: TRBJ1-6; D gene: TRBD1; clone size: -; V gene: TRBV12-3/TRBV12-4; CDR3 protein: CASRGGQGGNSPLHF; CDR3 DNA: TGTGCCAGCAGAGGGGGACAGGGGGGCAATTCACCCCTCCACTTT
J gene: TRBJ2-5; D gene: -; clone size: once; V gene: TRBV7-9; CDR3 protein: CASSLNRETQYF; CDR3 DNA: TGTGCCAGCAGCTTAAATCGGGAGACCCAGTACTTC
J gene: TRBJ2-1; D gene: TRBD2; clone size: -; V gene: TRBV27; CDR3 protein: CASSPGTSGNNEQFF; CDR3 DNA: TGTGCCAGCAGTCCCGGGACTAGCGGTAACAATGAGCAGTTCTTC
J gene: TRBJ1-4; D gene: -; clone size: -; V gene: TRBV6-1; CDR3 protein: CASSEALREEDEKLFF; CDR3 DNA: TGTGCCAGCAGTGAAGCCTTGAGGGAGGAGGATGAAAAACTGTTTTTT
J gene: TRBJ2-2; D gene: -; clone size: -; V gene: TRBV7-2; CDR3 protein: CASSLGATQTGELFF; CDR3 DNA: TGTGCCAGCAGCTTAGGGGCTACCCAAACCGGGGAGCTGTTTTTT
J gene: TRBJ2-7; D gene: TRBD1; clone size: -; V gene: TRBV6-6; CDR3 protein: CASSLILGQYPYEQYF; CDR3 DNA: TGTGCCAGCAGTTTGATATTGGGACAGTACCCCTACGAGCAGTACTTC
J gene: TRBJ2-1; D gene: TRBD2; clone size: -; V gene: TRBV27; CDR3 protein: CASSLRTSGVTYNEQFF; CDR3 DNA: TGTGCCAGCAGTCTTCGGACTAGCGGGGTTACGTACAATGAGCAGTTCTTC
J gene: TRBJ1-1; D gene: -; clone size: few; V gene: TRBV20-1; CDR3 protein: CSASKRAERAFF; CDR3 DNA: TGCAGTGCTAGTAAAAGGGCTGAAAGGGCTTTCTTT
J gene: TRBJ1-6; D gene: -; clone size: -; V gene: TRBV20-1; CDR3 protein: CSAREDTGTSPLHF; CDR3 DNA: TGCAGTGCTAGAGAAGATACAGGAACTTCACCCCTCCACTTT
J gene: TRBJ2-3; D gene: TRBD2; clone size: -; V gene: TRBV20-1; CDR3 protein: CSAREVAGGLLDTDTQYF; CDR3 DNA: TGCAGTGCTAGAGAGGTAGCGGGGGGGCTCCTGGACACAGATACGCAGTATTTT
J gene: TRBJ2-1; D gene: -; clone size: -; V gene: TRBV10-3; CDR3 protein: CAIRERGNNEQFF; CDR3 DNA: TGTGCCATCAGGGAAAGAGGGAACAATGAGCAGTTCTTC
J gene: TRBJ2-7; D gene: TRBD2; clone size: -; V gene: TRBV5-4; CDR3 protein: CASSRDRGGEQYF; CDR3 DNA: TGTGCCAGCAGCAGGGACCGGGGGGGCGAGCAGTACTTC